The clone carrying this TCR beta chain has more than one count but fewer than ten. Its antigen is as yet unknown. In making diagnoses, clinical symptoms, serum thyroxine and TRAb, thyroid ultrasound and orbital computed tomography were all used. The TCR beta CDR3 regions underwent amplification using RNA transcripts as the source. Primed by the HTBI set, a first-round RT-PCR was run on the TCR CDR3. TCRdb ran MiXCR on the multiplex PCR reads and lists one entry per CDR3 protein. Altogether hundreds of thousands of distinct CDR3 sequences are present, approximately 15% being singletons, with the ten largest covering 20% to 25%. CDR3 length: 15 residues. Germline CDR1 and CDR2: SGDLS and YYNGEE. V was trimmed by 1 base and J by 6 bases, leaving 13 bases between them. These data belong to a study of T cells in Graves' hyperthyroidism and ophthalmopathy. Overall study findings and caveats: Most thyroid clonotypes expanded above 0.001 appeared in blood too. The model predicted ophthalmopathy a median around 6 months before onset.

The sequence derives from a woman in her twenties or thirties with Graves' hyperthyroidism. The rearrangement links TRBV9 to TRBJ2-2; the D gene is possibly TRBD1 (6 bases). Material for sequencing was blood. The CDR3: CASSVTIQGPGELFF. As DNA, the CDR3 is TGTGCCAGCAGCGTAACAATACAGGGTCCCGGGGAGCTGTTTTTT.